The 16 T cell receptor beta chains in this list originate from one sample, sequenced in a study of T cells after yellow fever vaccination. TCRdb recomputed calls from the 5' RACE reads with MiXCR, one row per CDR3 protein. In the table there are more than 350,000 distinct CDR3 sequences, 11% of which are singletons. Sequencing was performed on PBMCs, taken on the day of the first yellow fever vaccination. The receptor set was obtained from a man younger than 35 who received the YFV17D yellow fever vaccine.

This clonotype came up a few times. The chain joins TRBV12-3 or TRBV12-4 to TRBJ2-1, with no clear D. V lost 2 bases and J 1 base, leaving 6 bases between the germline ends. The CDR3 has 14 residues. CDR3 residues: CASSLSESYNEQFF. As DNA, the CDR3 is TGTGCCAGCAGTTTATCCGAATCCTACAATGAGCAGTTCTTC.

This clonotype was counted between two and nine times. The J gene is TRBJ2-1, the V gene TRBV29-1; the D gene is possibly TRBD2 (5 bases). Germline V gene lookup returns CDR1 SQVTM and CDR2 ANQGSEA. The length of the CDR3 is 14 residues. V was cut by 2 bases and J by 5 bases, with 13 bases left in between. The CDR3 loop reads CSVESLAAHNEQFF. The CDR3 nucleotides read TGCAGCGTTGAATCTCTAGCAGCCCACAATGAGCAGTTCTTC.

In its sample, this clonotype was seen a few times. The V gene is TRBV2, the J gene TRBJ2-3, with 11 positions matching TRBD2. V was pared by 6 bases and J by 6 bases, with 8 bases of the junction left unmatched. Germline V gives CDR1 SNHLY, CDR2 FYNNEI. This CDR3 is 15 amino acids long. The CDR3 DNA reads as TGTGCCAGCAGCTATAGCGGGGGGGCATCGGATACGCAGTATTTT. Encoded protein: CASSYSGGASDTQYF.

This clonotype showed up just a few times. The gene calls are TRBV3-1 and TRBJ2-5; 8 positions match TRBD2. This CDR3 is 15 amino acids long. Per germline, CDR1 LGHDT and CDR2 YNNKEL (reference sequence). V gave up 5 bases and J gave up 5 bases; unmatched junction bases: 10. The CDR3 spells CASSIRRGGMETQYF. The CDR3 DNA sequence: TGTGCCAGCAGCATAAGACGGGGGGGCATGGAGACCCAGTACTTC.

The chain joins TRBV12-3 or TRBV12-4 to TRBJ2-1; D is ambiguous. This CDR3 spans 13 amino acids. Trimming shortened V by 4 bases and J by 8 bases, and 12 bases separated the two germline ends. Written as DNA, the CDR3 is TGTGCCAGCAGTTGGTACCCCCGGGATGAGCAGTTCTTC. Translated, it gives CASSWYPRDEQFF.

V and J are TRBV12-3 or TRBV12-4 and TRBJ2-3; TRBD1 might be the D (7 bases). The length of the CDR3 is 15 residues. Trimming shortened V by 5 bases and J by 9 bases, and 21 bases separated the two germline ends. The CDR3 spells CASSDRQGGFLTQYF. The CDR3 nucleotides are TGTGCCAGCAGTGACCGGCAGGGGGGATTTTTAACGCAGTATTTT.

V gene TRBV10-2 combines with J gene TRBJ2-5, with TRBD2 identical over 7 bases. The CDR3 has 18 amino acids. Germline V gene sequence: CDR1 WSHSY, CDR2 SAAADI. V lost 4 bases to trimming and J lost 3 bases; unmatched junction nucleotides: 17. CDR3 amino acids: CASSVGFSREKRKETQYF. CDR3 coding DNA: TGCGCCAGCAGTGTCGGTTTTTCGCGGGAGAAACGAAAAGAGACCCAGTACTTC.

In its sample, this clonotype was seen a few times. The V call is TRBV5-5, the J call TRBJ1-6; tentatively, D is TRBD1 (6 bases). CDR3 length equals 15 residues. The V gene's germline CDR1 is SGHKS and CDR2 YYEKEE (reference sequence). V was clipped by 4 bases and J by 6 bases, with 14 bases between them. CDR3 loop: CASSPQGTLNSPLHF. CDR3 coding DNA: TGTGCCAGCAGCCCTCAGGGGACCCTTAATTCACCCCTCCACTTT.

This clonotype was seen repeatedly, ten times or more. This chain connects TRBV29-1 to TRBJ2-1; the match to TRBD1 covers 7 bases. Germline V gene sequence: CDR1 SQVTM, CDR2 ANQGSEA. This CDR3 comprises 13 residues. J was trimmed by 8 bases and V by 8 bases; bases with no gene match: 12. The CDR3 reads CSSREGGLHEQFF. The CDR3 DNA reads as TGCAGCTCCCGGGAAGGGGGCTTGCATGAGCAGTTCTTC.

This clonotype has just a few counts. This chain's CDR3 is CASSPDRRQPQHF. The DNA of the CDR3 is TGTGCCAGCAGTCCCGACCGGAGGCAGCCCCAGCATTTT. J is TRBJ1-5 and V is TRBV12-3 or TRBV12-4; D is ambiguous. The CDR3 runs 13 residues. Trimming cost V 5 bases and J 7 bases, with 12 bases left between them.

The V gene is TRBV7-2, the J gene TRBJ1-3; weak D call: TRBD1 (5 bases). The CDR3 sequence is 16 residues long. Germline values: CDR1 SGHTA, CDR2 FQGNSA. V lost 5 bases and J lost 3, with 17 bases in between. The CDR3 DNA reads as TGTGCCAGCAGCCGCCAGGGAAGGGGCTTTGGAAACACCATATATTTT. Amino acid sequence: CASSRQGRGFGNTIYF.

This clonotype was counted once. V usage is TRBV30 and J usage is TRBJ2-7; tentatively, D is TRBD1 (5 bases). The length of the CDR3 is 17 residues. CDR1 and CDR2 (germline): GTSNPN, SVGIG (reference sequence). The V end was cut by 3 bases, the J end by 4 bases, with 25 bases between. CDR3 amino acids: CAWSAPGQSSRKYEQYF. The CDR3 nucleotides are TGTGCCTGGAGCGCCCCCGGACAAAGCTCGAGGAAGTACGAGCAGTACTTC.

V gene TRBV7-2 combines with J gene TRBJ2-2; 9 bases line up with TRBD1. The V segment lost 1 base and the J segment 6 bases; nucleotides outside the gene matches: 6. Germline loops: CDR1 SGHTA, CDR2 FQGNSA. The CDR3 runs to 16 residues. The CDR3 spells CASSLVVQGAAGELFF. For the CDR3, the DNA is TGTGCCAGCAGCTTAGTTGTACAGGGGGCGGCCGGGGAGCTGTTTTTT.

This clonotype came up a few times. For the CDR3, the DNA is TGTGCCAGCAGCACGACTAGCGCGGCCCCAGAGACCCAGTACTTC. Protein sequence: CASSTTSAAPETQYF. This sequence joins TRBV5-6 and TRBJ2-5, with 8 nucleotides matching TRBD2. V shed 4 bases, J shed 4 bases, and the junction held 9 bases outside the gene matches. Germline loops: CDR1 SGHDT, CDR2 YYEEEE. The CDR3 is 15 residues long.

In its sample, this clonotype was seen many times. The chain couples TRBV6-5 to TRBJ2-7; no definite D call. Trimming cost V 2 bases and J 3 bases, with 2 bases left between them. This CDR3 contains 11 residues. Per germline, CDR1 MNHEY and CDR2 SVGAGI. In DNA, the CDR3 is TGTGCCAGCAGTTACAACTACGAGCAGTACTTC. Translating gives CASSYNYEQYF.

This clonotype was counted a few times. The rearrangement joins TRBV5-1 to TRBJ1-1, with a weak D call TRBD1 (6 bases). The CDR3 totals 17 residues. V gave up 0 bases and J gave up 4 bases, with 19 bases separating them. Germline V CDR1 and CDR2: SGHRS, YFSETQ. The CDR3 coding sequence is TGCGCCAGCAGCTTGGCCCCGGACAGCAACGTGGGCACTGAAGCTTTCTTT. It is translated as CASSLAPDSNVGTEAFF.